This passage covers 22 T cell receptor beta chains from one sample sequenced in a study of blood T cell repertoires in COVID-19. Assay used: immunoSEQ multiplex PCR; TCRdb lists only in-frame clones, some missing. The data hold 85,000 to 100,000 clones, with around 84% observed a single time. Material for sequencing was peripheral blood. The receptors shown here come from a woman in her fifties or sixties in a cohort sampled during active or convalescent COVID-19.

The chain combines TRBV23-1 with TRBJ2-7; D is perhaps TRBD2 (6 bases). TRBV23-1 carries the ORF label, with uncertain function. The CDR3 contains 17 residues. Trimming took off 4 bases at V and 3 bases at J, with 22 bases between the two ends. The CDR3 spells CASSPFSLREAIYEQYF. The CDR3 bases are TGCGCCAGCAGTCCCTTTTCGTTGCGGGAAGCGATCTACGAGCAGTACTTC.

V gene TRBV9 combines with J gene TRBJ2-1, with TRBD2 matching over 12 bases. Germline assignment: CDR1 SGDLS and CDR2 YYNGEE. The J segment lost 6 bases and the V segment lost 3 bases, leaving 7 bases of the junction unmatched. CDR3 size: 16 residues. For the CDR3, the DNA is TGTGCCAGCAGCGCCGGACTAGCGGGGACAGGCAATGAGCAGTTCTTC. Residues: CASSAGLAGTGNEQFF.

This sequence joins TRBV5-1 and TRBJ1-2; D gene uncertain. V dropped 8 bases and J dropped 5 bases, with 13 bases sitting between them. The CDR3 covers 12 residues. CDR1 and CDR2 (germline): SGHRS, YFSETQ. This CDR3 is CASSTGRYGYTF. The CDR3 region has the DNA TGCGCCAGTAGTACGGGGAGGTATGGCTACACCTTC.

The CDR3 here is CASSVTGYGYTF. The CDR3 DNA reads as TGTGCCAGCAGTGTGACAGGGTACGGCTACACCTTC. The chain carries TRBV6-2 or TRBV6-3 and TRBJ1-2, with TRBD1 identical over 7 bases. V trimming: 5 bases; J trimming: 8 bases; junction bases outside the gene matches: 5. CDR1 is MNHEY, CDR2 SVGEGT, per germline. The CDR3 sequence is 12 residues long.

Only a few counts were recorded for this clone. The chain is built from TRBV7-9 and TRBJ1-5, with 11 bases fitting TRBD1. CDR1 is SEHNR and CDR2 is FQNEAQ in the germline V gene (reference sequence). This CDR3 comprises 16 residues. Trimming took 5 bases from V and 0 from J; bases not matched to a gene: 3. The CDR3 here is CASSPGQGDSNQPQHF. DNA of the CDR3: TGTGCCAGCAGCCCGGGACAGGGGGATAGCAATCAGCCCCAGCATTTT.

The chain recombines TRBV3-1 (or the pseudogene TRBV3-2) with TRBJ1-6, with D possibly being TRBD1 (5 bases). Trimming took 1 base from V and 6 from J, leaving 10 bases between them. The CDR3 has 15 residues. Germline V gene lookup returns CDR1 LGHDT and CDR2 YNNKEL (reference sequence). The CDR3 spells CASSQGTGRNSPLHF. Written as DNA, the CDR3 is TGTGCCAGCAGCCAAGGAACAGGCCGTAATTCACCCCTCCACTTT.

The rearrangement links TRBV7-3 to TRBJ1-2; D is unclear. The CDR3 length is 13 residues. Germline V lookup: CDR1 SGHTA, CDR2 FQGTGA. Between the trimmed V and J ends, which lost 1 base and 4 bases, there was a span of 7 bases. The CDR3 DNA is TGTGCCAGCAGCTTAAGCGGATTCTATGGCTACACCTTC. This gives the protein CASSLSGFYGYTF.

The chain carries TRBV7-9 and TRBJ1-6, with 10 bases identical to TRBD1. The CDR3 is made up of 16 amino acids. Germline assignment: CDR1 SEHNR and CDR2 FQNEAQ (reference sequence). Trimming removed 5 bases from V and 8 bases from J; junction bases left unmatched: 9. As DNA, the CDR3 is TGTGCCAGCAGCACGCACCGGGACAGGGGTCATTCACCCCTCCACTTT. Its translation is CASSTHRDRGHSPLHF. The entire variable domain, with the rest obtained from reference TRBV7-9 and TRBJ1-6, is as follows: DTGVSQNPRHKITKRGQNVTFRCDPISEHNRLYWYRQTLGQGPEFLTYFQNEAQLEKSRLLSDRFSAERPKGSFSTLEIQRTEQGDSAMYLCASSTHRDRGHSPLHFGNGTRLTVT.

The CDR3 bases are TGTGCCAGCAGCGTAGCCCCAGGACAGGCGGGCTATGGCTACACCTTC. Amino acid sequence: CASSVAPGQAGYGYTF. The gene calls are TRBV9 and TRBJ1-2; the match to TRBD1 covers 7 bases. CDR3 length: 16 amino acids. Germline-derived CDR1 and CDR2 are SGDLS and YYNGEE. Trimming removed 0 bases from V and 4 bases from J; junction bases left unmatched: 9. Full variable domain (rest looked up from reference TRBV9 and TRBJ1-2): DSGVTQTPKHLITATGQRVTLRCSPRSGDLSVYWYQQSLDQGLQFLIQYYNGEERAKGNILERFSAQQFPDLHSELNLSSLELGDSALYFCASSVAPGQAGYGYTFGSGTRLTVV.

The chain employs TRBV15 and TRBJ1-3; maybe TRBD1 (6 bases). Trimming cost V 3 bases and J 4 bases, with 13 bases left between them. Germline V gene lookup returns CDR1 LNHNV and CDR2 YYDKDF (reference sequence). The CDR3 consists of 15 residues. CDR3 sequence reads: CATSSLGAGGNTIYF. DNA for the CDR3: TGTGCCACCAGCAGCTTGGGGGCAGGAGGAAACACCATATATTTT. Full variable domain (remainder filled in from reference TRBV15 and TRBJ1-3): DAMVIQNPRYQVTQFGKPVTLSCSQTLNHNVMYWYQQKSSQAPKLLFHYYDKDFNNEADTPDNFQSRRPNTSFCFLDIRSPGLGDTAMYLCATSSLGAGGNTIYFGEGSWLTVV.

The chain uses TRBV6-1 and TRBJ1-2; perhaps TRBD1 as D (6 bases). The CDR3 is made up of 15 amino acids. Germline CDR1 and CDR2: MNHNS and SASEGT. V shed 1 base and J shed 4 bases, with 13 bases lying between them. The CDR3 reads CASSEGQGKVYGYTF. The CDR3 coding sequence is TGTGCCAGCAGTGAAGGGCAGGGGAAGGTCTATGGCTACACCTTC.

The sample holds one count of this clone. As DNA, the CDR3 is TGCGCCAGCGTCATAGCGGGAGGGGTCGAGCAGTACTTC. It is translated as CASVIAGGVEQYF. This chain links TRBV10-2 with TRBJ2-7; 11 bases agree with TRBD2. CDR1 WSHSY and CDR2 SAAADI come from the germline V gene. The trim removed 8 bases at V and 6 bases at J, leaving 6 bases unmatched. This CDR3 is 13 amino acids long.

This chain connects TRBV5-4 to TRBJ1-1; no reliable D call. Germline CDR1 SGHNT, CDR2 YYREEE (reference sequence). V shed 2 bases and J shed 5 bases, with 7 bases lying between them. The CDR3 runs to 12 residues. The CDR3 DNA reads TGTGCCAGCAGCTTTGGGAGGACTGAAGCTTTCTTT. Encoded protein: CASSFGRTEAFF.

This sequence joins TRBV12-3 or TRBV12-4 and TRBJ2-3, with D hard to call. The CDR3 covers 13 residues. The V end was cut by 7 bases, the J end by 4 bases, with 12 bases between. The CDR3 bases are TGTGCCAGCACCCAGTTGGCCTCAGATACGCAGTATTTT. It encodes CASTQLASDTQYF.

This clone appeared once. The chain recombines TRBV18 with TRBJ2-1, with 8 bases that match TRBD2. V lost 3 bases, J lost 5 bases, and 9 bases stayed unmatched. In germline, CDR1 is KGHSH, CDR2 LQKENI. CDR3 size: 16 residues. The CDR3 coding sequence is TGTGCCAGCTCACCTGAAGGCGGGGGGAGGGACAATGAGCAGTTCTTC. Encoded protein: CASSPEGGGRDNEQFF.

The chain recombines TRBV10-1 with TRBJ2-3; 7 bases match TRBD1. J lost 3 bases, V lost 3 bases, and 6 bases had no gene match. This CDR3 spans 15 amino acids. Germline CDR1 is WNHNN and CDR2 is SYGVQD (reference sequence). The CDR3 protein is CASSDRQGLTDTQYF. The DNA of the CDR3 is TGCGCCAGCAGTGACCGACAGGGTTTAACAGATACGCAGTATTTT.

The chain combines TRBV24-1 with TRBJ1-5, with 8 bases that match TRBD1. There are 14 residues in the CDR3. V trimming: 4 bases; J trimming: 9 bases; junction bases outside the gene matches: 7. CDR1 is KGHDR and CDR2 is SFDVKD in the germline V gene. The CDR3 loop is CATSEGDRFGPQHF. CDR3 nucleotide sequence: TGTGCCACCAGTGAGGGGGACAGGTTCGGGCCCCAGCATTTT.

This chain uses TRBV7-8 with TRBJ1-5; 8 nucleotides agree with TRBD1. CDR1 is SGHVS and CDR2 is FQNEAQ in the germline V gene. This CDR3 is built from 14 residues. J lost 7 bases, V lost 5 bases, and 7 bases had no gene match. The CDR3 reads CASSETGGRQPQHF. CDR3 DNA: TGTGCCAGCAGCGAAACAGGGGGTCGACAGCCCCAGCATTTT. Looking up the rest from reference TRBV7-8 and TRBJ1-5 gives the full variable domain: GAGVSQSPRYKVAKRGQDVALRCDPISGHVSLFWYQQALGQGPEFLTYFQNEAQLDKSGLPSDRFFAERPEGSVSTLKIQRTQQEDSAVYLCASSETGGRQPQHFGDGTRLSIL.

The chain employs TRBV25-1 and TRBJ1-2, with unresolved D. The CDR3 extends over 13 amino acids. With 0 bases removed from V and 5 bases from J, the gap between germline ends came to 7 bases. CDR1 is MGHDK, CDR2 SYGVNS, per germline. This chain's CDR3 is CASSEYRGYGYTF. In DNA, the CDR3 is TGTGCCAGCAGTGAATATAGAGGGTATGGCTACACCTTC.

This clone was seen only a few times. This chain uses TRBV30 with TRBJ1-1; 7 nucleotides line up with TRBD1. After removal of 1 base from V and 1 base from J, the junction contained 3 bases not matched to a gene. This CDR3 has 14 amino acids. Germline CDR1 GTSNPN, CDR2 SVGIG (reference sequence). In DNA, the CDR3 is TGTGCCTGGAGTGACGGGACAGCGAACACTGAAGCTTTCTTT. It translates to CAWSDGTANTEAFF.

This clone was counted a few times. The chain couples TRBV7-8 to TRBJ1-5, with 12 bases identical to TRBD1. With V trimmed by 0 bases and J by 3 bases, 3 bases remained unmatched. CDR1 SGHVS and CDR2 FQNEAQ come from the germline V gene. The CDR3 runs to 17 residues. CDR3 bases: TGTGCCAGCAGCTTAGCGGGACAGGGGGCATTCAATCAGCCCCAGCATTTT. Its translation: CASSLAGQGAFNQPQHF.

This chain links TRBV7-2 with TRBJ1-1; D perhaps matches TRBD1 (5 bases). Germline lookup yields CDR1 SGHTA and CDR2 FQGNSA. Trimming took off 1 base at V and 5 bases at J, with 23 bases between the two ends. The CDR3 sequence is 18 residues long. CDR3 sequence reads: CASSLVPSYRFLRTEAFF. The CDR3 coding sequence is TGTGCCAGCAGCTTAGTCCCTTCGTACAGGTTCCTAAGGACTGAAGCTTTCTTT.